These 6 T cell receptor beta chains were sequenced from one sample in a study of spatial heterogeneity in lung cancer. Findings and caveats of the study: Mutation counts in tumors were tracked by counts of expanded intratumoral alpha and beta TCRs.

Time point here: sample taken at primary tumor resection. One entry per CDR3 protein results from TCRdb running MiXCR on the 5' RACE reads. The table lists 17,000 or so distinct CDR3 sequences, 6.2% of them singletons. These TCRs' antigens remain unknown. The sample in question was lung tumor tissue, obtained at surgery. The receptor source for this set is a male donor with early-stage non-small cell lung cancer.

This clonotype was counted many times. The J gene is TRBJ2-7, the V gene TRBV2; TRBD1 might be the D (6 bases). This CDR3 is 12 amino acids long. Trimming pared 5 bases from V and 5 bases from J, leaving 10 bases between. Germline V gene data show CDR1 as SNHLY and CDR2 as FYNNEI. This CDR3 is CASSSTGHEQYF. The DNA of the CDR3 is TGTGCCAGCAGTTCAACAGGGCACGAGCAGTACTTC.

V usage is TRBV20-1 and J usage is TRBJ2-7; 12 bases are shared with TRBD1. The CDR3 runs to 19 residues. The junction had 20 bases not matched to a gene; V was cut back by 6 bases and J by 2 bases. Germline V lookup: CDR1 DFQATT, CDR2 SNEGSKA (reference sequence). The CDR3 loop is CSARGQGAKASGLAYEQYF. Written as DNA, the CDR3 is TGCAGTGCCCGGGGACAGGGGGCGAAGGCTAGCGGGTTAGCCTACGAGCAGTACTTC.

In its sample, this clonotype was seen many times. The J gene is TRBJ2-2, the V gene TRBV7-2, with 7 nucleotides matching TRBD1. Germline V CDR1 and CDR2: SGHTA, FQGNSA. Trimming cost V 7 bases and J 6 bases; bases outside gene matches: 2. The CDR3 covers 12 residues. CDR3 protein: CASNRGPGELFF. In DNA, the CDR3 is TGTGCCAGCAACAGGGGACCCGGGGAGCTGTTTTTT. Variable domain in full (rest from reference TRBV7-2 and TRBJ2-2): GAGVSQSPSNKVTEKGKDVELRCDPISGHTALYWYRQSLGQGLEFLIYFQGNSAPDKSGLPSDRFSAERTGGSVSTLTIQRTQQEDSAVYLCASNRGPGELFFGEGSRLTVL.

This clonotype was seen ten or more times. J is TRBJ2-3 and V is TRBV6-5; TRBD2 might be the D (6 bases). CDR3 size: 14 residues. V shed 6 bases and J shed 2 bases, with 12 bases lying between them. The germline V gene encodes CDR1 MNHEY and CDR2 SVGAGI. For the CDR3, the DNA is TGTGCCAGCAGGTCCCCGGGAGTCACAGATACGCAGTATTTT. Encoded protein: CASRSPGVTDTQYF.

This clonotype has a count of ten or more. The chain employs TRBV3-1 and TRBJ1-2, with no clear D. The CDR3 covers 16 residues. The germline CDR1 and CDR2 sequences are LGHDT and YNNKEL (reference sequence). The germline V and J ends were trimmed by 3 bases and 5 bases, with 19 bases remaining between them. CDR3 DNA: TGTGCCAGCAGCCACCAAGTGGGCCCTCCGTTGTATGGCTACACCTTC. It yields the protein CASSHQVGPPLYGYTF.

Many counts were recorded for this clonotype. The rearrangement joins TRBV10-3 to TRBJ2-5, with a possible D match to TRBD1 (6 bases). V lost 0 bases and J 1 base, leaving 12 bases between the germline ends. CDR3 size: 16 residues. The germline V gene encodes CDR1 ENHRY and CDR2 SYGVKD. The CDR3 sequence: CAISESEGEGQETQYF. CDR3 in DNA: TGTGCCATCAGTGAGTCAGAGGGGGAAGGCCAAGAGACCCAGTACTTC.